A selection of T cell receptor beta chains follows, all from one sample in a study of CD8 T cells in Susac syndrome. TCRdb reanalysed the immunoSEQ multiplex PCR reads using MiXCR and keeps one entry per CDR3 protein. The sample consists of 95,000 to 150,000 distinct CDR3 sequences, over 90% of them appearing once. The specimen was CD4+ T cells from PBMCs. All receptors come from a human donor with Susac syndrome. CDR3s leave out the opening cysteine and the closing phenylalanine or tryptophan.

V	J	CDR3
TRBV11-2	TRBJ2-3	ASSLEPSGRADTQY
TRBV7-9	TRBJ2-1	ASSTTSEFRDEQF
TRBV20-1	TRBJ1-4	SAPTGGGEKLF
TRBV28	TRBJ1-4	ASRDRWKEKLF
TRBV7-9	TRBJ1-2	ASSLAEQANYGYT
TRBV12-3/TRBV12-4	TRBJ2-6	ASSLALSGANVLT
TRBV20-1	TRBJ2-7	SATFAGGTYEQY
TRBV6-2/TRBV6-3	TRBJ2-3	ASSYAGTGADTQY
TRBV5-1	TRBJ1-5	ASSSGTGGQPQH
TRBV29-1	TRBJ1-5	SVPRTGQDSNQPQH
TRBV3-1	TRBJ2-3	ASSPRRGGISTDTQY
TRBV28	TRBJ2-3	ASSLGSAGADTQY
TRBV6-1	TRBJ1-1	ASFETSGGTEAF
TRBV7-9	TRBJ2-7	ASRETGTSGYYEQY
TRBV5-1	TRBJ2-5	ASSRGGEQETQY
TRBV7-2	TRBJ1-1	ASSLTRGVNTEAF
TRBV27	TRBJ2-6	ASSLEGFGANVLT